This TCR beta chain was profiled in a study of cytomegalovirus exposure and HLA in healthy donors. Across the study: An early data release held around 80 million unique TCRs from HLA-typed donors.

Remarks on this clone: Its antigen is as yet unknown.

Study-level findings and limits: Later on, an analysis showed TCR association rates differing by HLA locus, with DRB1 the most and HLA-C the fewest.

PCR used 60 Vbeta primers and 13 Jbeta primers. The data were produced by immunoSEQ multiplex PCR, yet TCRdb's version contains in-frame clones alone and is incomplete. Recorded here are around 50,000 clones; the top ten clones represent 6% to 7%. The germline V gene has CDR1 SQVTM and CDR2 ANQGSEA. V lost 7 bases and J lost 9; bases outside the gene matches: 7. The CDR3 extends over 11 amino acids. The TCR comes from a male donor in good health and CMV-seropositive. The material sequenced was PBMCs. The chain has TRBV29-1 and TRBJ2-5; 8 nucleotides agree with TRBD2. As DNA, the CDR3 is TGCAGCGGGGGACTAGAGAGGGCCCAGTACTTC. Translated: CSGGLERAQYF. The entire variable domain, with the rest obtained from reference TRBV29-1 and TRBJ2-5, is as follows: SAVISQKPSRDICQRGTSLTIQCQVDSQVTMMFWYRQQPGQSLTLIATANQGSEATYESGFVIDKFPISRPNLTFSTLTVSNMSPEDSSIYLCSGGLERAQYFGPGTRLLVL.